This paragraph reports one TCR beta chain. The antigen remains undetermined. Clones were sequenced by immunoSEQ multiplex PCR, and TCRdb holds only the in-frame ones, with some missing. The data show some 140,000 clones, roughly 90% seen once. These data originate in a study of cytotoxic CD8 clonotypes in ibrutinib-treated CLL. Study context: Response samples were taken after a median of roughly 11 months on treatment, range 6 to 36. Mean per-sample yields comprised around 260,000 productive templates and around 92,000 productive rearrangements.

Germline V gene sequence: CDR1 SEHNR, CDR2 FQNEAQ (reference sequence). The length of the CDR3 is 15 residues. J gave up 7 bases and V 3 bases, and 9 bases lay outside the gene matches. The study, taken as a whole, reports: Sampling schedules were unmatched across sustained-remission and progressing patients. Baseline-level clonality went beyond age-matched healthy donors and moved in step with circulating CD8+ T-cell counts.

The clonotype was recovered from a human donor with chronic lymphocytic leukemia. Sample: PBMCs, taken after 12 months of ibrutinib treatment. This chain uses TRBV7-9 with TRBJ2-5; 9 nucleotides agree with TRBD1. CDR3 in DNA: TGTGCCAGCAGCTTCGATTGGGACAGGGATACGACCCAGTACTTC. This encodes CASSFDWDRDTTQYF. The full variable domain, in which reference TRBV7-9 and TRBJ2-5 provide the parts outside the CDR3, is DTGVSQNPRHKITKRGQNVTFRCDPISEHNRLYWYRQTLGQGPEFLTYFQNEAQLEKSRLLSDRFSAERPKGSFSTLEIQRTEQGDSAMYLCASSFDWDRDTTQYFGPGTRLLVL.